A selection of T cell receptor beta chains follows, all from one sample in a study of T cells in Graves' hyperthyroidism and ophthalmopathy. MiXCR, applied by TCRdb to the multiplex PCR reads, yields one record per CDR3 protein. This table has a few hundred thousand distinct CDR3 sequences, around 16% appearing once. Sequenced input: blood. The receptor set was obtained from a man aged 40-50 years with Graves' hyperthyroidism. The CDR3 runs from the conserved cysteine through the conserved F or W. A D gene is named only where the DNA matches it firmly. Size is stated for part of the rows, as once, few or many counts, or as a class when the clone is expanded.

>-|-|TRBJ2-1|TRBV9
TGTGCCAGCAGCGGGATGGAGGAGCAGTTCTTC
CASSGMEEQFF
>many|-|TRBJ1-4|TRBV4-3
TGCGCCAGCAGCCCGGATCGAGGCAATCGCGGGAAACTGTTTTTT
CASSPDRGNRGKLFF
>many|-|TRBJ2-4|TRBV7-3
TGTGCCAGCAGCTCCTCAGGGGAAAACATTCAGTACTTC
CASSSSGENIQYF
>many|-|TRBJ1-1|TRBV28
TGTGCCAGCAGTTCATTCCTGTGGGGGGAAACTGAAGCTTTCTTT
CASSSFLWGETEAFF
>many|TRBD1|TRBJ1-6|TRBV6-1
TGTGCCAGCTTACGGGACAGGGAACATTCACCCCTCCACTTT
CASLRDREHSPLHF
>few|-|TRBJ1-6|TRBV29-1
TGCAGCGTCCTGCTCGAGACCCTCCACTTT
CSVLLETLHF
>many|-|TRBJ2-7|TRBV11-2
TGTGCCAGCAGCCTATACAGTGACTCCTACGAGCAGTACTTC
CASSLYSDSYEQYF
>many|-|TRBJ2-2|TRBV6-2/TRBV6-3
TGTGCCAGCAGTTACGATGGGGGAAGGGCCACCGGGGAGCTGTTTTTT
CASSYDGGRATGELFF
>few|-|TRBJ1-4|TRBV20-1
TGCAGTGCTAGAGATCTCGGGAGCAGGGAGTATAATGAAAAACTGTTTTTT
CSARDLGSREYNEKLFF
>-|-|TRBJ1-3|TRBV2
TGTGCCAGCAGCCGACGGACTGCCTCTGGAAACACCATATATTTT
CASSRRTASGNTIYF
>once|TRBD1|TRBJ2-3|TRBV20-1
TGCAGTGCCCCCGGGAGACAGGGGACAGATACGCAGTATTTT
CSAPGRQGTDTQYF
>many|-|TRBJ1-2|TRBV11-2
TGTGCCAGCAGCCCAACCCAGAGGAGGATGGGCTACACCTTC
CASSPTQRRMGYTF
>many|-|TRBJ1-1|TRBV7-2
TGTGCCAGCAGCCCTCGGGGGGGCCTAGTGGGTGATATGAACACTGAAGCTTTCTTT
CASSPRGGLVGDMNTEAFF
>few|TRBD1|TRBJ2-7|TRBV20-1
TGCAGTGCTAGAACGGCTCGACAGGGGTCCTACGAGCAGTACTTC
CSARTARQGSYEQYF
>many|-|TRBJ2-5|TRBV19
TGTGCCAGTAGTATAGGAGGGACTCCCCGGGAGACCCAGTACTTC
CASSIGGTPRETQYF
>many|-|TRBJ2-5|TRBV28
TGTGCCAGCAGTTTACCAAATGGGTACGAGACCCAGTACTTC
CASSLPNGYETQYF
>-|-|TRBJ1-1|TRBV20-1
TGCAGTGCTAGAGGACCCCCGATCTATGAAGCTTTCTTT
CSARGPPIYEAFF
>-|-|TRBJ1-2|TRBV18
TGTACCAGCTCACCCCAACCGACTGACCCAATCTATGGCTACACCTTC
CTSSPQPTDPIYGYTF
>many|-|TRBJ2-5|TRBV7-9
TGTGCCAGCAGACCCGTAGAGGGCACGGGAGAGACCCAGTACTTC
CASRPVEGTGETQYF
>many|-|TRBJ2-7|TRBV7-2
TGTGCCAGCAACTCTCGAGGGAATCCCGAGCAGTACTTC
CASNSRGNPEQYF
>many|TRBD1|TRBJ1-2|TRBV3-1
TGTGCCAGCAGCTCCAAAAACAGGGGCTATGGCTACACCTTC
CASSSKNRGYGYTF
>many|TRBD1|TRBJ1-3|TRBV7-9
TGTGCCAGCAGATCCACAGGGGACTCTGGAAACACCATATATTTT
CASRSTGDSGNTIYF
>few|-|TRBJ1-1|TRBV12-3/TRBV12-4
TGTGCCAGCAGAGTAGACGCTATCACTGAAGCTTTCTTT
CASRVDAITEAFF
>few|-|TRBJ2-7|TRBV10-2
TGCGCCAGCAGTGCGGGGACCCACGAGCAGTACTTC
CASSAGTHEQYF
>many|TRBD1|TRBJ1-2|TRBV30
TGTGCCTGGAGAAATTGGGACAGTGACGGCTACACCTTC
CAWRNWDSDGYTF
>few|TRBD1|TRBJ2-1|TRBV9
TGTGCCAGCAGCGTAGCCGGGACAGGGGTGGGGGTGGGCAATGAGCAGTTCTTC
CASSVAGTGVGVGNEQFF
>many|-|TRBJ2-7|TRBV5-4
TGTGCCAGCAGCAAAACATCCCGGGGGAGCTCCTACGAGCAGTACTTC
CASSKTSRGSSYEQYF
>-|TRBD2|TRBJ2-3|TRBV7-9
TGTGCCAGCAGCTGGGGACTAGCGGGGGGCCGAGGCAACACAGATACGCAGTATTTT
CASSWGLAGGRGNTDTQYF
>many|-|TRBJ2-1|TRBV3-1
TGTGCCAGCAGCAAGAACTTCGGTCTAGGGCATGAGCAGTTCTTC
CASSKNFGLGHEQFF
>-|-|TRBJ1-6|TRBV27
TGTGCCAGCAGTTTACAGAGGGTCCCCAATTCACCCCTCCACTTT
CASSLQRVPNSPLHF